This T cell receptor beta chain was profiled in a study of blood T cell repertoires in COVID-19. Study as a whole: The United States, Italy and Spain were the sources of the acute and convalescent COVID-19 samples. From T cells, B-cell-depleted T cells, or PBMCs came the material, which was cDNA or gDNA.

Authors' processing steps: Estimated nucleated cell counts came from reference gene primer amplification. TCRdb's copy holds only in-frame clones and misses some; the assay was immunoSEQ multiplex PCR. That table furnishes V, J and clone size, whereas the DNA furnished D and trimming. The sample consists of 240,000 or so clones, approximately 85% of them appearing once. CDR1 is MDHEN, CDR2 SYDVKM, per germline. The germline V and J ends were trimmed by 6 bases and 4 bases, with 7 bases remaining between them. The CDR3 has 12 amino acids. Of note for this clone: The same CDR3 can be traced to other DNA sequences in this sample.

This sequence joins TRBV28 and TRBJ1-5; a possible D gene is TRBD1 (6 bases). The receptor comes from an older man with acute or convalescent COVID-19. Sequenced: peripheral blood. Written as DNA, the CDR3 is TGTGCCAGCAGACAGGGTAATCAGCCCCAGCATTTT. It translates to CASRQGNQPQHF.